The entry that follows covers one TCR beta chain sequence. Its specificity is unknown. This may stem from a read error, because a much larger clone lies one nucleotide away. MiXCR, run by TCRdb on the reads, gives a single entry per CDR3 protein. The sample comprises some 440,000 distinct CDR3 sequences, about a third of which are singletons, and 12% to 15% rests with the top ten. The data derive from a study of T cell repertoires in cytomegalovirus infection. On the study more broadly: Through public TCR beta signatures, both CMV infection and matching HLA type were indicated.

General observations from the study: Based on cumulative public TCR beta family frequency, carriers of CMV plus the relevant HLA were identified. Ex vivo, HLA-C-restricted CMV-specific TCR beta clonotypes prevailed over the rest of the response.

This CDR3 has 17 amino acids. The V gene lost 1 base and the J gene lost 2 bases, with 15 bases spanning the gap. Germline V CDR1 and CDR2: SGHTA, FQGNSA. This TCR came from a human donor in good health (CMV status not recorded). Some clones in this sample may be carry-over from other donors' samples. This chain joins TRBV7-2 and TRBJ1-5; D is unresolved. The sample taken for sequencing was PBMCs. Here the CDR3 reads CASSLGSGSLRNQPQHF. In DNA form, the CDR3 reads TGTGCCAGCAGCTTAGGGAGCGGATCCTTACGCAATCAGCCCCAGCATTTT.